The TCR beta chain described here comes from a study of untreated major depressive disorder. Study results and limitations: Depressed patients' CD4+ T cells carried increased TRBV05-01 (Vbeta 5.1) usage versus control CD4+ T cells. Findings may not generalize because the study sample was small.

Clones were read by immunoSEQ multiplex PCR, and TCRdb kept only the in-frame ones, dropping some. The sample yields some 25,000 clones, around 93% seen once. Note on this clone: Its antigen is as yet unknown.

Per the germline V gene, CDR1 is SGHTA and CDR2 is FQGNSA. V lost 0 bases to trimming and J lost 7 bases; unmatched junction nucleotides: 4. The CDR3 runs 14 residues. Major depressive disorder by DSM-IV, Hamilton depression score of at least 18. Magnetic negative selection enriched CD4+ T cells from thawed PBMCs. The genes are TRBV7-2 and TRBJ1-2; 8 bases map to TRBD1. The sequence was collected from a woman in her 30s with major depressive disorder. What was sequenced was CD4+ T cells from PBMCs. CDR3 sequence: CASSLARTGSGYTF. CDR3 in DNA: TGTGCCAGCAGCTTAGCGAGGACAGGGAGTGGCTACACCTTC.